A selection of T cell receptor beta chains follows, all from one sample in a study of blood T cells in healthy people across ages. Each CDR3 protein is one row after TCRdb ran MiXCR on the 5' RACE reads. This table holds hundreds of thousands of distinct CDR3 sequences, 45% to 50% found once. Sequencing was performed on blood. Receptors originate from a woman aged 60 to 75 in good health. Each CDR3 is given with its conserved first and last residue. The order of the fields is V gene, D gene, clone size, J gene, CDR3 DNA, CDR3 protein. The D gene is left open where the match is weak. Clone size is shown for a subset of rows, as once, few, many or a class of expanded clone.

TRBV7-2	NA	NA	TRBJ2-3	TGTGCCAGCAGCCCTTCTCCGGGCCTACAGCAGTATTTT	CASSPSPGLQQYF
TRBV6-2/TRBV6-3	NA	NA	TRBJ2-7	TGTGCCAGCACCTCAGGCTACGAGCAGTACTTC	CASTSGYEQYF
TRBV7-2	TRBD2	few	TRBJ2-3	TGTGCCAGCAGCCTTGGACTAGCGGGCCCTAGCACAGATACGCAGTATTTT	CASSLGLAGPSTDTQYF
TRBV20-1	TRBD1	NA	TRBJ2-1	TGCAGTGCTAGCGAAGCCGGGACAGGGTGGATGGGTGAGCAGTTCTTC	CSASEAGTGWMGEQFF
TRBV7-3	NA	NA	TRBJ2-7	TGTGCCAGCAGCTTAAAGGGGGGAGAGGGACCCCCCTACGAGCAGTACTTC	CASSLKGGEGPPYEQYF
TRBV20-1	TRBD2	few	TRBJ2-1	TGCAGTGCTATACGCCACGGGACTAGTTTAATCAATGAGCAGTTCTTC	CSAIRHGTSLINEQFF
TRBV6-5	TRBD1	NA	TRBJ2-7	TGTGCCAGCAGTTCCGGGACAGTCTCGGGCGAGCAGTACTTC	CASSSGTVSGEQYF
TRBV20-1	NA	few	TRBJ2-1	TGCAGTAACAACCCGACTGGGGGCAATGAGCAGTTCTTC	CSNNPTGGNEQFF
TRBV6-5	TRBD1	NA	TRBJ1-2	TGTGCCAGCAGTTACGGCCGGGACAGGAGAGTTTATGGCTACACCTTC	CASSYGRDRRVYGYTF
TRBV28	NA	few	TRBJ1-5	TGTGCCAGCAGTTTAAAAGGCTCCAATCAGCCCCAGCATTTT	CASSLKGSNQPQHF
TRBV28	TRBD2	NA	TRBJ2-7	TGTGCCAGCAGTTTAGCACTAGCGGGAGGGACTTACGAGCAGTACTTC	CASSLALAGGTYEQYF
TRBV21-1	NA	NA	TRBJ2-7	TGTGCCAGCAGCGATTACCCCTACGAGCAGTACTTC	CASSDYPYEQYF
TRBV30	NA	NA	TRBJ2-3	TGTGCCTGGAGTGGGACACCGAGCACAGATACGCAGTATTTT	CAWSGTPSTDTQYF
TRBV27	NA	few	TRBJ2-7	TGTGCCAGCAGTTTTTTGCCTTCTACTCTCGAGCAGTACTTC	CASSFLPSTLEQYF
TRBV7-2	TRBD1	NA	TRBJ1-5	TGTGCCAGCAGCTTGGGACAGGGGGCCGATCAGCCCCAGCATTTT	CASSLGQGADQPQHF
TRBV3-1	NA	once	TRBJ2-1	TGTGCCAGCAGCCGTTCTAGCAATGAGCAGTTCTTC	CASSRSSNEQFF
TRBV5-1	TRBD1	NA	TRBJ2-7	TGCGCCAGCAGCCCCCAACAGGGGTACGAGCAGTACTTC	CASSPQQGYEQYF
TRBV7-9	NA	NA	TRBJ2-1	TGTGCCAGCAGCTCTGACAGGGACTTTGGTAATGAGCAGTTCTTC	CASSSDRDFGNEQFF
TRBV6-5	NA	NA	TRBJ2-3	TGTGCCAGCAGTTACGGCGGGATAACCACAGATACGCAGTATTTT	CASSYGGITTDTQYF
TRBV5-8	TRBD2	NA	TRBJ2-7	TGTGCCAGCAGCTTGCGACTAGCGGGAGCCATAAGGGGCGAGCAGTACTTC	CASSLRLAGAIRGEQYF
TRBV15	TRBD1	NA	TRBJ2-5	TGTGCCACCAGCAGAGACATAGCAGGGGGCCGTGCGACCCAGTACTTC	CATSRDIAGGRATQYF
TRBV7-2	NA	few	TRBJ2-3	TGTGCCAGCAGCTGGGTTGCAGATACGCAGTATTTT	CASSWVADTQYF
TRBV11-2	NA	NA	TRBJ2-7	TGTGCCAGCAGCTTCGCGGGACCAGAGACCCTCTCCGAGCAGTACTTC	CASSFAGPETLSEQYF
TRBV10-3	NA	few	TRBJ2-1	TGTGCCATCAGTGAGTCCCGGGGGCTCGACGACAATGAGCAGTTCTTC	CAISESRGLDDNEQFF
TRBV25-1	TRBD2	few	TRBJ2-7	TGTGCCAGCAGTGAATTACGACCGCCTGAGGGAGGGTTCGACTACGAGCAGTACTTC	CASSELRPPEGGFDYEQYF
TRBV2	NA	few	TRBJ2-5	TGTGCCAGCAGTGAACGGTTCTCTGAGACCCAGTACTTC	CASSERFSETQYF
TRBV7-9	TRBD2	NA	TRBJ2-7	TGTGCCAGCAGCTTAGTCGGACTAGCTTACAATGAGCAGTACTTC	CASSLVGLAYNEQYF
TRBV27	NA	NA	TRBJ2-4	TGTGCCAGCAGTTTGTTGGGGGAGCTAGCCAAAAACATTCAGTACTTC	CASSLLGELAKNIQYF
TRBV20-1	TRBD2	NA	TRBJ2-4	TGCGGTGCTAGAGATCCTAGCGGAATAGCCGAAAACATTCAGTACTTC	CGARDPSGIAENIQYF
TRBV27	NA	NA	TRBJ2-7	TGTGCCAGCAGAAGTACAGGGAGAGGGACCTACGAGCAGTACTTC	CASRSTGRGTYEQYF
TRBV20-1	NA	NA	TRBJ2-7	TGCAGTGCTAAACTCACCGACTACGAGCAGTACTTC	CSAKLTDYEQYF
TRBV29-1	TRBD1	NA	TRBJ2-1	TGCAGCGTTGGGGACAGCCACAATGAGCAGTTCTTC	CSVGDSHNEQFF
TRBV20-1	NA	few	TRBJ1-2	TGCAGTGCACCTGATCCCTTCGTCGATGGCTACACCTTC	CSAPDPFVDGYTF
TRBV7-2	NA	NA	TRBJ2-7	TGTGCCAGCAGCCTAAAACAGGGCTTCGAGCAGTACTTC	CASSLKQGFEQYF
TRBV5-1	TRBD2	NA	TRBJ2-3	TGCGCCAGCAGCTTGGGAGCGGGAGGGCCTTCAGATACGCAGTATTTT	CASSLGAGGPSDTQYF
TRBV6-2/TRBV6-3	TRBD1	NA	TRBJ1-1	TGTGCCAGCAGTTATCTCCGGGACAGGGGATTGAACACTGAAGCTTTCTTT	CASSYLRDRGLNTEAFF
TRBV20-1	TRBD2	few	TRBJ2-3	TGCAGTGCTGGACTAGTCCTCACAGATACGCAGTATTTT	CSAGLVLTDTQYF
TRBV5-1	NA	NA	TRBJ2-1	TGCGCCAGCAGCTTGGATACCGACTCCTACAATGAGCAGTTCTTC	CASSLDTDSYNEQFF
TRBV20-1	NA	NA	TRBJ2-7	TGCAGTGCTAGAAGTCCCTACGAGCAGTACTTC	CSARSPYEQYF
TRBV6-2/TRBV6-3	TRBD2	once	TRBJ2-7	TGTGCCAGCAGTTACTCCGGACTAGGGACTAGGGAGCAGTACTTC	CASSYSGLGTREQYF
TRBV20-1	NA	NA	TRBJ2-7	TGCAGTGTTAGAGATCCTAGCGCCTACGAGCAGTACTTC	CSVRDPSAYEQYF
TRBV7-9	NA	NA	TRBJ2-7	TGTGCCAGCAGCATGGACACATACGAGCAGTACTTC	CASSMDTYEQYF
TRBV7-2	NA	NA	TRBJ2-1	TGTGCCAGCAGCTCGGGGGTAGTGACGCGCAATGAGCAGTTCTTC	CASSSGVVTRNEQFF
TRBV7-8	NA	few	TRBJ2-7	TGTGCCAGCAGCCAACAACCCGGTCGGGGACGGGGCAACGAGCAGTACTTC	CASSQQPGRGRGNEQYF
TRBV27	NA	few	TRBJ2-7	TGTGCCAGCAGCGTGAGGCCCCAGAGCTCCTACGAGCAGTACTTC	CASSVRPQSSYEQYF
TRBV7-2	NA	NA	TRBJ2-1	TGTGCCAGCAGCTTAGCGGGAGGTGCGGATGAGCAGTTCTTC	CASSLAGGADEQFF
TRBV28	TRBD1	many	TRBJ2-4	TGTGCCAGCAGTTGGACGACACTTCCGGGACAGGGTAGTAGAAACATTCAGTACTTC	CASSWTTLPGQGSRNIQYF
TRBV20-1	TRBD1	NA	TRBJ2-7	TGCAGTGCTAGTCCCTCGACGGGACAGACCTACAGTGAGCAGTACTTC	CSASPSTGQTYSEQYF
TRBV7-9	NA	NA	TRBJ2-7	TGTGCCAGCAGCTTCGGTGGGTTCACCTACGAGCAGTACTTC	CASSFGGFTYEQYF
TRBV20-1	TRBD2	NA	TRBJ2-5	TGCAGTGCTCTGGGGAGGGCCTCCTACAATGAGCAGTACTTC	CSALGRASYNEQYF
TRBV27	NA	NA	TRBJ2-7	TGTGCCAGCAGTTTATCTGCTGGGACCTGGATATACGAGCAGTACTTC	CASSLSAGTWIYEQYF
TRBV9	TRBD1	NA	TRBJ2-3	TGTGCCAGCAGCGTCACCCCTCAGGGGGCAGATACGCAGTATTTT	CASSVTPQGADTQYF
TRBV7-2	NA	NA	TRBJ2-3	TGTGCCATCGGGCCTACGGGCACAGATACGCAGTATTTT	CAIGPTGTDTQYF
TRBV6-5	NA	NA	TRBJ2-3	TGTGCCAGCAGTTACCCGAACTCGGGGGGCAGGGGAAGCACAGATACGCAGTATTTT	CASSYPNSGGRGSTDTQYF